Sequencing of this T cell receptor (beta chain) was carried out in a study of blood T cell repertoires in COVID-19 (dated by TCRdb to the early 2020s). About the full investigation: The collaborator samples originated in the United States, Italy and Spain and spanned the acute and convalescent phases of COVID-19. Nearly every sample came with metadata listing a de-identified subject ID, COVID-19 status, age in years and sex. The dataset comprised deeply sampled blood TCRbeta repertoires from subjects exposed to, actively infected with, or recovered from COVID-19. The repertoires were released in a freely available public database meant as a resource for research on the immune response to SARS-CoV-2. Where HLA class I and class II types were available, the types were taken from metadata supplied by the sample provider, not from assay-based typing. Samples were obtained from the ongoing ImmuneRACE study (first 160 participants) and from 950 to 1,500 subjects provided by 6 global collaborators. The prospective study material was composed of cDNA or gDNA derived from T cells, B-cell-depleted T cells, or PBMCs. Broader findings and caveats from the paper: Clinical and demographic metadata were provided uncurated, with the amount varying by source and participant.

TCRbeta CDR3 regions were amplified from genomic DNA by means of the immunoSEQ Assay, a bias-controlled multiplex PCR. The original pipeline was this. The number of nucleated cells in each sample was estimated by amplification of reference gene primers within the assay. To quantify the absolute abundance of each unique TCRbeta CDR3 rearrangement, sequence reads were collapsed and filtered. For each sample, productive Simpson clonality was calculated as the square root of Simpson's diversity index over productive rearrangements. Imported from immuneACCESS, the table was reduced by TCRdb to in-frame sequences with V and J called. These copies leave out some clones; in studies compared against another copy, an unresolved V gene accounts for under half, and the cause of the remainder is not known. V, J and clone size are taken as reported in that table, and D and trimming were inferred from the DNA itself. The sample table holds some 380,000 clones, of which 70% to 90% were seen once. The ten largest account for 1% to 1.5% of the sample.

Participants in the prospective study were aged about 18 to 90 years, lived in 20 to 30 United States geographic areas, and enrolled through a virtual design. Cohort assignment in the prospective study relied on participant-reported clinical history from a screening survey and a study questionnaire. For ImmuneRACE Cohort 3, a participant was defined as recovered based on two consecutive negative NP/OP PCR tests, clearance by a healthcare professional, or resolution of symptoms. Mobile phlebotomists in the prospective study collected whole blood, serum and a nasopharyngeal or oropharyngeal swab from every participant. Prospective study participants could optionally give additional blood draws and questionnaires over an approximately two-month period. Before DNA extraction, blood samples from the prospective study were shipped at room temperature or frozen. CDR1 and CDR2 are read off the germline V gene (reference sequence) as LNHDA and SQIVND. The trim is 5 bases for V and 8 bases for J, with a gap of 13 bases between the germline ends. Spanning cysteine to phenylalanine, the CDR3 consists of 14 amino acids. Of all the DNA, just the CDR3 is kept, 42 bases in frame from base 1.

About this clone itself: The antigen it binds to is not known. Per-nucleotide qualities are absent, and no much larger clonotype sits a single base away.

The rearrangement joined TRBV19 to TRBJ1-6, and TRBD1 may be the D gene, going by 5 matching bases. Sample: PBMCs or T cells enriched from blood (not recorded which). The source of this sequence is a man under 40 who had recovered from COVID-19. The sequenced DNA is TGTGCCAGTAGTTCTTCGGCGGGGGATTCACCCCTCCACTTT. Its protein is CASSSSAGDSPLHF.